This T cell receptor beta chain was captured by sequencing in a study of graft-versus-host responses after intestinal transplantation. As concerns this clone: Its antigen is currently unknown.

Sequencing used immunoSEQ multiplex PCR; TCRdb keeps in-frame clones, though not all of them. The sample consists of under 100,000 clones, 85% to 95% of them appearing once. Regarding the study as a whole: Early post-transplant falls in HvG clones accompanied the peak levels of circulating GvH clones.

V lost 2 bases to trimming and J lost 2 bases; unmatched junction nucleotides: 4. Germline V gives CDR1 SGHRS, CDR2 YFSETQ. This CDR3 has 15 amino acids. Sequences were derived from unstimulated CD8+ T cells sorted from spleen or lymph node cells, sampled before transplant. This TCR was recovered from a human donor who was the organ donor for an intestinal transplant. This chain uses TRBV5-1 with TRBJ2-1; 7 bases map to TRBD2. In nucleotides, the CDR3 is TGCGCCAGCAGCTTAAGCGGGACTACCTACAATGAGCAGTTCTTC. Encoded protein: CASSLSGTTYNEQFF.